These T cell receptor beta chains were read from a single sample in a study of PD-1 blockade in classical Hodgkin lymphoma. Here immunoSEQ multiplex PCR was the method, and the copy in TCRdb shows in-frame clones only, minus some. This table has 25,000 to 35,000 clones, about 86% appearing once. Material: CD4+ T cells from blood, obtained before the fourth cycle of nivolumab. The origin of the receptors is a human donor with classical Hodgkin lymphoma. Both conserved end residues are part of each CDR3.

J gene: TRBJ1-5; V gene: TRBV6-1; CDR3 protein: CASSEETGGVQPQHF
J gene: TRBJ2-3; V gene: TRBV4-3; CDR3 protein: CASSQDRVVDTQYF
J gene: TRBJ2-2; V gene: TRBV30; CDR3 protein: CAWSVTFSRGPKNTGELFF
J gene: TRBJ1-2; V gene: TRBV19; CDR3 protein: CASSMGGQNYGYTF
J gene: TRBJ2-1; V gene: TRBV10-2; CDR3 protein: CAGSGPGQGRDEQFF
J gene: TRBJ1-2; V gene: TRBV18; CDR3 protein: CASSPGQGLNYGYTF
J gene: TRBJ1-3; V gene: TRBV5-5; CDR3 protein: CASSALNTIYF
J gene: TRBJ2-7; V gene: TRBV7-2; CDR3 protein: CASSRVRGYEQYF
J gene: TRBJ2-7; V gene: TRBV5-1; CDR3 protein: CASSLERDYLSYEQYF
J gene: TRBJ2-5; V gene: TRBV27; CDR3 protein: CASSFRGQETQYF